This paragraph covers one TCR beta chain sequence. Its specificity is not known. The data originate from a study of T-cell memory formation after mild COVID-19. Study details: Largely donor-specific TCR clusters were found. Broader study findings: Pre-infection memory contained some responding clones, which suggested that cross-reactive memory had joined. Shrinking CD4+ clones resided mostly in CM and EM, and CD8+ ones in EMRA. SARS-CoV-2 specificity was not confirmed for second-wave clones peaking on day 37.

TCRdb re-called the 5' RACE reads through MiXCR, storing one row per CDR3 protein. The sample lists hundreds of thousands of distinct CDR3 sequences; around 30% were seen once. The source is an adult woman who had mild COVID-19 (a few samples of this study predate the infection). Cell type and time point are not known. The sequencing sample was made of PBMCs or a T cell subset sorted from them (not recorded which).

Here the CDR3 DNA reads TGTGCCAGCAGCCAAGGAAGGGAATTCCGCACAGATACGCAGTATTTT. Translation gives CASSQGREFRTDTQYF. The chain uses TRBV3-1 and TRBJ2-3, with D hard to call. Per the germline V gene, CDR1 is LGHDT and CDR2 is YNNKEL (reference sequence). CDR3 length equals 16 residues. The V end lost 1 base, the J end lost 1 base, and 12 bases lay between the germline ends.